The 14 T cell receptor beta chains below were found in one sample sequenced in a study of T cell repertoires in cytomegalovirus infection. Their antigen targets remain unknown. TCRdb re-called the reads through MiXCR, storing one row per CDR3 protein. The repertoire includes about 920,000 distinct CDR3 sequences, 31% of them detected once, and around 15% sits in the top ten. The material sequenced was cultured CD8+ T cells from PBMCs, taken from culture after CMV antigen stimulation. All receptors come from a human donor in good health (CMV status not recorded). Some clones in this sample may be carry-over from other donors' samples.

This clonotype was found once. The CDR3 coding sequence is TGCGCCAGCAGCCCCGGGACAGCCCAGGGGGCCAAAAACATTCAGTACTTC. Translated: CASSPGTAQGAKNIQYF. This sequence joins TRBV5-1 and TRBJ2-4, with TRBD1 matching 7 bases. CDR1 and CDR2 from the germline V gene are SGHRS and YFSETQ. With 4 bases clipped from V and 1 base from J, the junction kept 11 bases outside the gene matches. This CDR3 spans 17 amino acids.

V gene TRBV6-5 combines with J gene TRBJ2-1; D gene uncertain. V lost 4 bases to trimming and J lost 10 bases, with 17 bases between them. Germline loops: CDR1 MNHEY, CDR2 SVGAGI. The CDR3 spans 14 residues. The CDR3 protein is CASSSPGSQPEQFF. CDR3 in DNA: TGTGCCAGCAGTTCCCCGGGCAGCCAACCCGAGCAGTTCTTC.

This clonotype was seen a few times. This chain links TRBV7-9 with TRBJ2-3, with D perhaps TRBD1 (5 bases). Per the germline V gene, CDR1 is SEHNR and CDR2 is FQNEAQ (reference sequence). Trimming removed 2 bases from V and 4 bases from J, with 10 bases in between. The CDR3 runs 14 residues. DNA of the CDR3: TGTGCCAGCAGCTTATTGTGGGGCTCAGATACGCAGTATTTT. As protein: CASSLLWGSDTQYF.

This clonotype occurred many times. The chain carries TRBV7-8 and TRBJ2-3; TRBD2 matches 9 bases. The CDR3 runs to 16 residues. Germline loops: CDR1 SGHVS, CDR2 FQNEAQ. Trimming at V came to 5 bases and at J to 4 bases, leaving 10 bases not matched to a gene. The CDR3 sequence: CASSGPGTSRADTQYF. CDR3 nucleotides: TGTGCCAGCAGCGGACCGGGGACTAGCAGAGCAGATACGCAGTATTTT.

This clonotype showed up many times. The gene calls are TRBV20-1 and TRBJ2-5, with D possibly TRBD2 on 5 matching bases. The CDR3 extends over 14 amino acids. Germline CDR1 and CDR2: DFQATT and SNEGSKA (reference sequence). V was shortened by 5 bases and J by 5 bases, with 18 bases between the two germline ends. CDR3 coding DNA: TGCAGTGCTGGGGAGAGACGGCTTAGGGAGACCCAGTACTTC. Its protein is CSAGERRLRETQYF.

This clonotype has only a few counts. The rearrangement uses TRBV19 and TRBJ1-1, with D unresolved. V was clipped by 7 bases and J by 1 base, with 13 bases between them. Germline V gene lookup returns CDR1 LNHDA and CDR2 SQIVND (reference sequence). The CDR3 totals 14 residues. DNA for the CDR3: TGTGCCAGTACCCTGTACGGCGGGAACACTGAAGCTTTCTTT. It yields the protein CASTLYGGNTEAFF.

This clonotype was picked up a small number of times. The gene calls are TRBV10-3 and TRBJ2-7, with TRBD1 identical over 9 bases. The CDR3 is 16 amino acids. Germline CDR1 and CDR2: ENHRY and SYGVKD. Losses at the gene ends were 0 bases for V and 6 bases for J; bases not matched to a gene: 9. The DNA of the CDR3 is TGTGCCATCAGTGAGTCGCCCCCGGGACAGGGCTCCGAGCAGTACTTC. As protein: CAISESPPGQGSEQYF.

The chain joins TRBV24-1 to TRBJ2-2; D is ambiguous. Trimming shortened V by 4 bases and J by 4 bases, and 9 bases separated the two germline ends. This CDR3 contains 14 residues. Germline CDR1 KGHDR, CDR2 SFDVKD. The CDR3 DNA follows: TGTGCCACCAGTGACGGTGACGGCACCGGGGAGCTGTTTTTT. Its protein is CATSDGDGTGELFF.

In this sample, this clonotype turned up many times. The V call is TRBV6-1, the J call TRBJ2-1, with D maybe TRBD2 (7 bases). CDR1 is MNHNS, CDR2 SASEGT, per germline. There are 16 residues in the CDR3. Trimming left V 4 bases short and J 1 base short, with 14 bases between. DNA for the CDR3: TGTGCCAGCAGTGCCCCGGGGGGCCTTTCCTACAATGAGCAGTTCTTC. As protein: CASSAPGGLSYNEQFF.

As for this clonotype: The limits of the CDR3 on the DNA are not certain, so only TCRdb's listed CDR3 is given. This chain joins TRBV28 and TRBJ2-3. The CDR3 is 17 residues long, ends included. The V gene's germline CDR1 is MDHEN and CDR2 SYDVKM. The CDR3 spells CASSFLETPDGTDTQYF.

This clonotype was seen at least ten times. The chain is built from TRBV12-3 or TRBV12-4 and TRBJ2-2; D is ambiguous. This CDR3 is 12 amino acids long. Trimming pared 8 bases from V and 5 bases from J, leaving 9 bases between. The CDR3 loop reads CASRRTTGELFF. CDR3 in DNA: TGTGCCAGCCGGCGAACAACCGGGGAGCTGTTTTTT.

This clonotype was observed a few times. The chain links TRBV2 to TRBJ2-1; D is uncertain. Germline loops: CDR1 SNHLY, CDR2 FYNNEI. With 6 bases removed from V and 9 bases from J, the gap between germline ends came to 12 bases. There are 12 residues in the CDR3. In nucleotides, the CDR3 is TGTGCCAGCAGGGGCACCTGGGGTGAGCAGTTCTTC. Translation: CASRGTWGEQFF.

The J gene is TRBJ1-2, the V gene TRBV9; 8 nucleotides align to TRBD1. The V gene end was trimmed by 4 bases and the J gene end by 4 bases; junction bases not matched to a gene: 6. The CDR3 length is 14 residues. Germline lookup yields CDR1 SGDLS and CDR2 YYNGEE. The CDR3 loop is CASSTNTGGYGYTF. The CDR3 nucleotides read TGTGCCAGCAGCACCAATACAGGGGGCTATGGCTACACCTTC.

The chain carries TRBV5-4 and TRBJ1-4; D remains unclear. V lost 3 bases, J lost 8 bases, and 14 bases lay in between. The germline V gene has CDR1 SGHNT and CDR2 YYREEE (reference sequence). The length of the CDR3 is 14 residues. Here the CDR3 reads CASSSDITREKLFF. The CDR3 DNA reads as TGTGCCAGCAGCTCAGACATCACTCGCGAAAAACTGTTTTTT.